This TCR beta chain was recorded in a study of T-cell memory formation after mild COVID-19 (dated by TCRdb to the early 2020s). Some background on the complete study: TCR sequence clusters from the two donors were largely donor specific. In a couple of donors, T-cell clones that expanded and contracted after mild COVID-19 were tracked by sequencing TCRalpha and TCRbeta repertoires over time. The cohort was made up of two young adult volunteers, one female and one male, who were previously healthy.

The instrument was an Illumina NovaSeq 6000. cDNA libraries for TCRalpha and TCRbeta were prepared by 5'RACE using constant-segment primers, with sample barcodes and unique molecular identifiers added. RNA was extracted from every sample with Trizol reagent. Library amplification was performed in two PCR steps, and a second sample barcode and Illumina TruSeq adapters were introduced in the second step. The libraries were sequenced on an Illumina NovaSeq using 2 x 150 bp paired-end reads. On the authors' methods: The reads were demultiplexed and collapsed into UMI-guided consensus sequences using migec v1.2.7. Using mixcr v2.1.11, UMI consensuses were aligned to TRA and TRB V and J templates and then assembled into clonotypes. Clonotypes were classified as expanded or contracted when called significant by both edgeR and NoisET, with noise models trained on biological replicates. For edgeR calls, the thresholds were a false discovery rate-adjusted p below 0.01 and a log2 fold-change of 1. PCA with hierarchical clustering of max-normalized trajectories of the 1000 most abundant clonotypes was used as exploratory dynamics analysis. Separately sequenced CD4+ and CD8+ repertoires were used to assign a CD4 or CD8 phenotype to each responding clone. TCRdb took the public reads, trimmed them with fastp at Q25, ran MiXCR for clone calling and kept in-frame beta chains. Rows matching on CDR3 protein sequence are summarized as one entry with the most common DNA and genes. These V and J calls are TCRdb output, not the study's own analysis. This sample has 150,000 or so distinct CDR3 sequences in its table, and 20% to 25% of those were observed once. In total, the top ten clones hold approximately 24% of the sample.

Ficoll-Paque density gradient centrifugation was used to isolate PBMCs. As to this clonotype: Its antigen is still unknown. No base quality information exists; no much larger clone differs at one position.

General findings and caveats noted by the study authors: From day 15 to 85, contracting clones showed balanced CD4/CD8 phenotypes, whereas a second wave of clones that expanded from day 15 to 37 leaned towards CD4+. The second-wave clones that peaked on day 37 were not confirmed to be SARS-CoV-2 specific. Contracting CD4+ clones were located mainly in the CM and EM memory subsets, whereas CD8+ clones were found to be enriched in EMRA. The study included only a couple of mild cases, and larger cohorts that include severe cases with pre-infection samples were judged to be necessary. Some responding clones were detected in pre-infection memory, suggesting pre-existing cross-reactive memory T cells joined the SARS-CoV-2 response.

V gives up 0 bases and J gives up 4 bases, and the segment between their germline ends measures 15 bases. The CDR3 has 16 amino acids, counting the end cysteine and phenylalanine. The retained sequence is limited to the CDR3, 48 bases, with the frame set at the first base. Via the germline V gene, CDR1 is SNHLY and CDR2 FYNNEI. The receptor was isolated from an adult woman who had mild COVID-19 (a few samples of this study predate the infection). The sample titles of this study are shuffled in the database, so cell type and time point are left out; the donor was told from shared clones. The sample consisted of PBMCs or a T cell subset sorted from them (not recorded which). The chain is encoded by TRBV2 joined to TRBJ1-2; TRBD1 might be the D gene, on 6 matching bases. DNA sequence: TGTGCCAGCAGTGAAGCACTACCCGGACAGCCCTATGGCTACACCTTC. Translated, it reads CASSEALPGQPYGYTF.